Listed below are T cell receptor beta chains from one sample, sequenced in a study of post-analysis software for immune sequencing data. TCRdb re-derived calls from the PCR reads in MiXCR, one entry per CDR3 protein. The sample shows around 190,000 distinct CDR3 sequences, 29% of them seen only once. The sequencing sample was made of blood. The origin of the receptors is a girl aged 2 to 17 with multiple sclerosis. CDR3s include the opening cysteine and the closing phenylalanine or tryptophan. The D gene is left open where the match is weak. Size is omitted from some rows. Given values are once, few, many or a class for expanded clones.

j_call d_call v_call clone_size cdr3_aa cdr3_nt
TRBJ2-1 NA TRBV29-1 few CSARTVSYNEQFF TGCAGCGCTCGGACAGTCTCCTACAATGAGCAGTTCTTC
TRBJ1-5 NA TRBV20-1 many CSARARDGNQPQHF TGCAGTGCTAGAGCCCGGGACGGCAATCAGCCCCAGCATTTT
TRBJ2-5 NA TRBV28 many CASSLGVARSWETQYF TGTGCCAGCAGTTTAGGCGTGGCGCGTTCATGGGAGACCCAGTACTTC
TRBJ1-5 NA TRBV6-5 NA CATSAGLGQPQHF TGTGCCACCTCAGCGGGGTTGGGTCAGCCCCAGCATTTT
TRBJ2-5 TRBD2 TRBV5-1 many CASSWTRTSGAETQYF TGCGCCAGCAGCTGGACTCGGACTAGCGGCGCAGAGACCCAGTACTTC
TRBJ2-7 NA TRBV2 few CASTLRGGNNEQYF TGTGCCAGCACCCTGAGGGGAGGAAACAATGAGCAGTACTTC
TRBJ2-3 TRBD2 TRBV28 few CASRLAGETDTQYF TGTGCCAGCAGGCTAGCGGGAGAGACAGATACGCAGTATTTT
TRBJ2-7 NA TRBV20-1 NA CSARGGAPNYEQYF TGCAGTGCTAGAGGGGGGGCACCAAACTACGAGCAGTACTTC
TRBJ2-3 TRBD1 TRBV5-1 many CASSSTARDRVSDTQYF TGCGCCAGCAGTTCCACCGCTCGGGACAGGGTCTCAGATACGCAGTATTTT
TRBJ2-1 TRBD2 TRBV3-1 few CASSHSFKRGYSYNEQFF TGTGCCAGCAGCCACAGTTTTAAGCGGGGCTACTCCTACAATGAGCAGTTCTTC
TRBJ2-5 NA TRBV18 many CATQITGETQYF TGTGCCACTCAAATAACTGGAGAGACCCAGTACTTC
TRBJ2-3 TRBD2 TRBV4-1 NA CASSQVLAGGDTQYF TGCGCCAGCAGCCAAGTTCTAGCGGGAGGAGATACGCAGTATTTT
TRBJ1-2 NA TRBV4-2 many CASSQRRDQYLGYGYTF TGTGCCAGCAGCCAACGCAGGGACCAATACTTGGGGTATGGCTACACCTTC
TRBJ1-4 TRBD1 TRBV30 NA CAWRGAGGDEKLFF TGTGCCTGGAGAGGAGCAGGGGGCGATGAAAAACTGTTTTTT
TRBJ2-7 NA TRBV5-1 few CASSLEPGQAYEQYF TGCGCCAGCAGCTTAGAGCCGGGACAAGCCTACGAGCAGTACTTC
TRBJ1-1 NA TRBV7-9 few CASSSRPQGNTEAFF TGTGCCAGCAGCTCACGCCCCCAGGGGAACACTGAAGCTTTCTTT
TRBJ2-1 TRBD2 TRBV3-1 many CASSQRRSGRLRDEQFF TGTGCCAGCAGCCAGAGAAGGAGCGGGAGGCTGCGGGATGAGCAGTTCTTC
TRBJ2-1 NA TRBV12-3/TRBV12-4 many CASSPGTHYNEQFF TGTGCCAGCAGTCCCGGGACTCACTACAATGAGCAGTTCTTC
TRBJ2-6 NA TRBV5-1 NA CASSLDRGANVLTF TGCGCCAGCAGCTTGGACAGGGGGGCCAACGTCCTGACTTTC
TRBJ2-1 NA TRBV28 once CASTPPGSYNEQFF TGTGCCAGCACCCCCCCGGGGAGTTACAATGAGCAGTTCTTC